This T cell receptor beta chain was captured by sequencing in a study of tissue T cells after allogeneic stem cell transplantation. Findings and caveats of the study: Limitations included a small, clinically heterogeneous cohort and limited sampling depth. Across patients, clones rarely overlapped, yet motif clusters were shared tissue-specifically.

Of note for this clone: Its cognate antigen is unknown. Germline and genes here are mouse. With the read ending 1 residue before the CDR3 end, the germline J gene is used to fill in that end.

Time point: mouse harvest day 7 after allogeneic transplant. Tail vein injection delivered 10^7 T-cell-depleted bone marrow cells and 10^6 splenic CD5+ T cells. V lost 0 bases and J lost 6; bases outside the gene matches: 4. CDR3 length equals 14 residues. Germline CDR1 GKSSPN, CDR2 SITVG. Assay used: immunoSEQ multiplex PCR; TCRdb lists only in-frame clones, some missing. The sample records some 2,000 clones, 54% being singletons. The source of this sequence is a female BALB/c mouse given C57BL/6 T cells with graft-versus-host disease after an allogeneic hematopoietic cell transplant. The sequenced sample was spleen. This chain links TRBV31 with TRBJ1-3; 8 bases match TRBD1. The covered CDR3 bases are TGTGCCTGGAGTCTAAACAGGGGGGAAAATACGCTCTAT. Its translation is CAWSLNRGENTLY. In full, the CDR3 reads CAWSLNRGENTLYF.